Sequencing of this T cell receptor (beta chain) was carried out in a study of blood T cell repertoires in COVID-19. Overall study context: T cells, B-cell-depleted T cells, or PBMCs supplied cDNA or gDNA.

The CDR3 loop spans 14 amino acids. In germline, CDR1 is SGHVS, CDR2 FQNEAQ. The V and J ends lost 1 base and 5 bases, in that order; junction bases with no gene match: 2. The table came from immunoSEQ multiplex PCR; TCRdb's copy has only in-frame clones and leaves some out. This table holds roughly 160,000 clones, under 85% found once. Specimen: peripheral blood. The chain couples TRBV7-8 to TRBJ2-7; 10 positions agree with TRBD2. The receptor was derived from a man at least 80 years old with COVID-19, enrolled during active disease. The CDR3 nucleotides are TGTGCCAGCAGCTTAGGGGGGACTAGCGACGAGCAGTACTTC. Translating gives CASSLGGTSDEQYF.